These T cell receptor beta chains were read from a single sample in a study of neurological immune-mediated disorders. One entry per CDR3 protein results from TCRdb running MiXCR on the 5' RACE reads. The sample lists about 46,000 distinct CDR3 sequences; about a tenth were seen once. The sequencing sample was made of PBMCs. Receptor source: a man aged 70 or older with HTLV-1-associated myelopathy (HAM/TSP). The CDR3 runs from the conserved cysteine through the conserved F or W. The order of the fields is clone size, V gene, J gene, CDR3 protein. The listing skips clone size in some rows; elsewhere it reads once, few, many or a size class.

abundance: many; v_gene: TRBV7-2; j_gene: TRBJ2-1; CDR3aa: CASSLGQYEQFF
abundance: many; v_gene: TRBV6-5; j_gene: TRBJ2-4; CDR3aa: CASSQGSTKNIQYF
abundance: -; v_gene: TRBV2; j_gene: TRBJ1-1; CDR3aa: CASSERIEAFF
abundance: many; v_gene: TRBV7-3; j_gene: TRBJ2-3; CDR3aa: CASSLTTLNTDTQYF
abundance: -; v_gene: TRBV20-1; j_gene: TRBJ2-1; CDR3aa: CSAERLSSYNEQFF
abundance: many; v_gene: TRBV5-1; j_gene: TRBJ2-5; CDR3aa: CASSSPGTSGRAGETQYF
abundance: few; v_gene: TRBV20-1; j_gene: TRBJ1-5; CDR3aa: CSATREKGQPQHF
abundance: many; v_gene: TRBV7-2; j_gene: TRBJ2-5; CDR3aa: CASSLFRGLETQYF
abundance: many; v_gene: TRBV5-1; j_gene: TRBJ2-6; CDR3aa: CATKPQVSGANVLTF
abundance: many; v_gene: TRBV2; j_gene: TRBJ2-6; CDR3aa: CASSDRGANVLTF
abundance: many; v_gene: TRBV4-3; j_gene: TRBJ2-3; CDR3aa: CASSPNREDTQYF
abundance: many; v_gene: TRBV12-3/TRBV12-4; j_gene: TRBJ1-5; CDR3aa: CASSFTGVVQPQHF
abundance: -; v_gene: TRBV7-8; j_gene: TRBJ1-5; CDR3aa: CASSSQGNDHQPQHF
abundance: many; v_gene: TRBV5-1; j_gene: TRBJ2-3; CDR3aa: CASSPTGGTDTQYF
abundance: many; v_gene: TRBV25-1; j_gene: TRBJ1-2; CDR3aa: CASSAYRGDYGYTF
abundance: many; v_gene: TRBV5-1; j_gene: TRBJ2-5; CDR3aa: CASSLVRNYQETQYF
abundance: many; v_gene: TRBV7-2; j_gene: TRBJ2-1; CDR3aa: CASSSLGLASYNEQFF
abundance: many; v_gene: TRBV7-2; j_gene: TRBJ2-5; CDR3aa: CASSPRTGGPETQYF
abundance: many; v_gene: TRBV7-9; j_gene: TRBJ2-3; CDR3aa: CASSPIQQLRPSDTQYF
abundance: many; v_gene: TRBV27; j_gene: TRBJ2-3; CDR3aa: CASQTSGRTDTQYF
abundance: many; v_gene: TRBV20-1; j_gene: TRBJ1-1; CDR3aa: CSASLWRNTEAFF
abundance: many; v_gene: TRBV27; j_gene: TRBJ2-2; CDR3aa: CASSFGGPGELFF
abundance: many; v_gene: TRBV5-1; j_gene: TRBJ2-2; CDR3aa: CASTFRGDTGELFF
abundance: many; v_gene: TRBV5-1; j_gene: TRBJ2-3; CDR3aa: CASSLGGMFTDTQYF
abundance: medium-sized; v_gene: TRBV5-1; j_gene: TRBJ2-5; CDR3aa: CASSLDWGLETQYF
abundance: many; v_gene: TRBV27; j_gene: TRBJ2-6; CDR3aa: CASSLTSGRVLDGANVLTF
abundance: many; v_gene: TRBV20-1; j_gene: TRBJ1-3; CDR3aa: CSATVQGATGNTIYF
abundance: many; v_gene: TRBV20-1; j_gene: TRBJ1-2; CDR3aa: CSASPTGDFNYGYTF